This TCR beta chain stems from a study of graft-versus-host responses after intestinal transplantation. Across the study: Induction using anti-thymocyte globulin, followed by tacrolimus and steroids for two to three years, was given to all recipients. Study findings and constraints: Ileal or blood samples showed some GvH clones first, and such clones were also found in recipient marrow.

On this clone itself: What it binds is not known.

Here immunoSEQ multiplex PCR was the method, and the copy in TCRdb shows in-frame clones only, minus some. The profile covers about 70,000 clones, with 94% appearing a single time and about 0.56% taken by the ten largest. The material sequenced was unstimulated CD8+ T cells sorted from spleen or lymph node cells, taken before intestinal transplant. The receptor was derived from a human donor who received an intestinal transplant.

The CDR3 DNA follows: TGTGCCAGTGGTCCGCAGACTGAAGCTTTCTTT. Amino acid sequence: CASGPQTEAFF. The chain uses TRBV19 and TRBJ1-1; D is uncertain. Germline lookup yields CDR1 LNHDA and CDR2 SQIVND (reference sequence). Trimming left V 8 bases short and J 5 bases short, with 9 bases between. CDR3 length equals 11 residues.